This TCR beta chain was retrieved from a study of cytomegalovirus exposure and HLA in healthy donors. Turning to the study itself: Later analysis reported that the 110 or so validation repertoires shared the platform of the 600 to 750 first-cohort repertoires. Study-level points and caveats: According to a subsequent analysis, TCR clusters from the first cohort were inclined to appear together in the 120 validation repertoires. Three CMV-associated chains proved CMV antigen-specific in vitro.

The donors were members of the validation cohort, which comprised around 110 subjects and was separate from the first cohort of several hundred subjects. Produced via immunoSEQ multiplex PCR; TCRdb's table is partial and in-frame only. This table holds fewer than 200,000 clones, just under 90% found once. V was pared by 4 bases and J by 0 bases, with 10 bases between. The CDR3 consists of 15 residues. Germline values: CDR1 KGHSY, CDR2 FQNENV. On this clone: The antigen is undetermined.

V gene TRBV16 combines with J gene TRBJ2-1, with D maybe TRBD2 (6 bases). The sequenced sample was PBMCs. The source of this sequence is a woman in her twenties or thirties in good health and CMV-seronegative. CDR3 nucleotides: TGTGCCAGCAGCCCCCGGGGGAGCTCCTACAATGAGCAGTTCTTC. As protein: CASSPRGSSYNEQFF.